The source of this T cell receptor (beta chain) is a study of OX40 agonist ivuxolimab in advanced cancers. Turning to the study itself: Males comprised 82.7% of the group, whose mean age was approximately 60 years (range 23 to 79). Of the patients, three showed partial responses, one with hepatocellular carcinoma and two with cutaneous melanoma.

Germline V gene data show CDR1 as KGHSH and CDR2 as LQKENI. The CDR3 has 12 residues. V shed 4 bases and J shed 4 bases, with 7 bases lying between them. Sequenced by immunoSEQ multiplex PCR; TCRdb stores in-frame clones only, minus some. The sample holds over 75,000 clones, roughly 89% seen once. Patients who had autoimmune disease history or got systemic immunosuppression were left out. Collection of blood occurred at baseline, at cycle 4 day 1, and at cycle 7 day 1. The TCR comes from an adult with an advanced solid tumor such as melanoma, head and neck, liver or kidney cancer. The V gene is TRBV18, the J gene TRBJ2-5; D unresolved. The sequences come from CD4+ or CD8+ T cells sorted from blood, collected in a trial of the OX40 agonist ivuxolimab. The CDR3 loop reads CASSRERETQYF. The CDR3 DNA reads as TGTGCCAGCTCACGAGAAAGAGAGACCCAGTACTTC.